The present TCR beta chain was sequenced within a study of OX40 agonist ivuxolimab in advanced cancers. In the study overall: Ivuxolimab was an agonistic, fully human IgG2 monoclonal antibody directed against OX40 (CD134), a costimulatory receptor. Intravenous ivuxolimab was administered to patients every 2 weeks at six dose levels: 0.01, 0.1, 0.3, 1.5, 3 and 10 mg/kg. Of the roughly 51 dose-escalation patients, hepatocellular carcinoma was present in about 20, melanoma in roughly 15, renal cell carcinoma in 9 and head and neck cancer in 9. The dose-escalation cohort was 82.7% male with a mean age of around 64 years, ranging from about 20 to 80. Patients were allowed to have had prior anti-PD-1, anti-PD-L1 or anti-CTLA-4 therapy, and 40% to 45% of the dose-escalation patients had been treated with checkpoint inhibitors. Three dose-escalation patients achieved partial responses, one with hepatocellular carcinoma and two with cutaneous melanoma. Peripheral TCRbeta sequencing aimed to test whether ivuxolimab altered TCR sequence diversity and caused clonal T-cell expansion. The monotherapy dose-escalation portion (N ≈ 50 patients) of the phase I ivuxolimab trial is reported in the paper.

Here is what the overall study found, with its caveats: The antigen specificity of the peripheral T cells that underwent clonal expansion was not determined. At doses of 0.1 to 3.0 mg/kg, clonal expansion of both CD4+ and CD8+ blood T cells was observed from baseline to week 6. In partial responders in the 0.1-3.0 mg/kg groups, normalized peripheral clonal expansion was found to be among the lowest, especially among CD8+ T cells. After ivuxolimab, CD8+ T cells had more expanded clones than CD4+ T cells on average. Low levels of normalized T-cell clonal expansion were also seen in some nonresponding patients.

Patients with a history of autoimmune disease or receiving systemic immunosuppression were excluded from the trial. In every dose cohort, peripheral blood was drawn for TCR sequencing at baseline, cycle 4 day 1, and cycle 7 day 1. The samples were drawn from a first-in-human, open-label, multicenter phase I dose-escalation trial of ivuxolimab. Adults with locally advanced or metastatic melanoma, renal cell, hepatocellular, or head and neck squamous cell carcinoma were enrolled in the trial. Before TCR sequencing, CD4+ T cells and CD8+ T cells from peripheral blood were sorted into separate populations. V is pared back by 0 bases and J by 9 bases, with 3 bases lying between the germline termini. Reading the germline V gene (reference sequence) gives CDR1 SEHNR and CDR2 FQNEAQ. Taken from cysteine to phenylalanine, the CDR3 has 11 residues. Just the 33-base CDR3 DNA is kept, in frame starting at base 1.

Notes on this clone: The antigen this receptor binds is unknown. It has no much larger one-base neighbor in the sample; base qualities were not kept.

Genomic DNA was isolated from the sorted cells so that the TCRbeta CDR3 region could be sequenced. The immunoSEQ Assay was used to sequence the TCRbeta CDR3 regions. The table comes from immuneACCESS by way of TCRdb, which keeps in-frame sequences with V and J called. Part of the clones is missing from these tables; in studies checked, under half for an unresolved V gene and the rest for unknown reasons. For this sample there are about 20,000 clones; approximately 80% appear just once. 35% to 40% of the sample goes to the ten largest clones. The material sequenced was CD4+ or CD8+ T cells sorted from blood, taken in a trial of the OX40 agonist ivuxolimab. The sequence was collected from an adult with an advanced solid tumor such as melanoma, head and neck, liver or kidney cancer. The chain is assembled from TRBV7-9 and TRBJ2-1; the D gene is not confidently resolved. The CDR3 corresponds to CASSLASEQFF. The bases read TGTGCCAGCAGCTTAGCAAGTGAGCAGTTCTTC. When the CDR3 is completed using the reference TRBV7-9 and TRBJ2-1 genes on either side, the full variable domain is DTGVSQNPRHKITKRGQNVTFRCDPISEHNRLYWYRQTLGQGPEFLTYFQNEAQLEKSRLLSDRFSAERPKGSFSTLEIQRTEQGDSAMYLCASSLASEQFFGPGTRLTVL.